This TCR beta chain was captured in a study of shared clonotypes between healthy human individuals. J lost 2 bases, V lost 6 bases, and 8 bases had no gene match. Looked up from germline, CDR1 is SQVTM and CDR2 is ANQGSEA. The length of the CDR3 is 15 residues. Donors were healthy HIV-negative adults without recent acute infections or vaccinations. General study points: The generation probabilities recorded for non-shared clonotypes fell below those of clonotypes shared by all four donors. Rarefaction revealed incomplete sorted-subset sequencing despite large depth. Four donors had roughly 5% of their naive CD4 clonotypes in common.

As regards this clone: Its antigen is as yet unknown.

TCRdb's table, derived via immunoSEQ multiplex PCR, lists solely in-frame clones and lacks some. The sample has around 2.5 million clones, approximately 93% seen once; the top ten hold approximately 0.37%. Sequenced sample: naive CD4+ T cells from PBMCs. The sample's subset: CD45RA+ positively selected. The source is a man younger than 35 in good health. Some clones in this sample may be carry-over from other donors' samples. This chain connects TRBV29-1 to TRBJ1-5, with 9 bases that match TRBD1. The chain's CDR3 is CSVLTGGSGNQPQHF. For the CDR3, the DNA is TGCAGCGTACTTACAGGGGGCTCGGGCAATCAGCCCCAGCATTTT.